The TCR beta chain described here comes from a study of regulatory T cells in long-lasting Graves disease. Study-wide points: Blood alone, not thyroid tissue, was studied. Few sampled subjects may have lowered accuracy.

The CDR3 covers 12 residues. V lost 4 bases and J lost 1, with 8 bases in between. Germline V lookup: CDR1 SQVTM, CDR2 ANQGSEA. HTBI primers from iRepertoire and Arm-PCR of CDR3 regions yielded the TCR beta libraries. TCRdb independently ran MiXCR on the multiplex PCR reads; one entry per CDR3 protein. Of about 430,000 distinct CDR3 sequences listed, about 15% are singletons. This clonotype was seen ten or more times. Its cognate antigen is unknown. The time point: newly diagnosed GD, antithyroid drugs for less than 3 months. The TCR library was made from RNA that had been extracted from PBMCs in TRIzol. The patients were enrolled through endocrinology in Xi'an, China. This same sample was also taken into another study, of T cells in Graves' hyperthyroidism and ophthalmopathy.

The chain carries TRBV29-1 and TRBJ2-7; no firm D call. This TCR was recovered from a woman in her forties with Graves disease. The starting material was peripheral blood mononuclear cells (PBMCs), obtained at new diagnosis, from a patient treated with antithyroid drugs. This chain's CDR3 is CSVVFASYEQYF. CDR3 nucleotides: TGCAGCGTTGTTTTTGCATCCTACGAGCAGTACTTC.